These 30 T cell receptor beta chains originate from one sample sequenced in a study of T cell responses to AZD1222 COVID-19 vaccine. TCRdb keeps only in-frame clones here, not all; method: immunoSEQ multiplex PCR. The sample carries around 84,000 clones, 70% to 90% recorded once. This sample comprised peripheral blood, obtained 28 days after the second AZD1222 dose. The receptors come from an adult who received the AZD1222 COVID-19 vaccine.

CDR3 sequence (DNA): TGTGCCAGCAGTGAAGACCAGGGACAGGGTCTGTTATGGGGTGAAAAACTGTTTTTT. Its protein is CASSEDQGQGLLWGEKLFF. The chain has TRBV6-1 and TRBJ1-4; 9 nucleotides match TRBD1. CDR1 MNHNS and CDR2 SASEGT come from the germline V gene. CDR3 length equals 19 residues. The ends lost 1 base at V and 7 bases at J; junction bases unmatched: 16.

V is TRBV6-5 and J is TRBJ1-1, with D possibly being TRBD1 (6 bases). This CDR3 region has 13 residues. Germline V gene data show CDR1 as MNHEY and CDR2 as SVGAGI. V was trimmed by 6 bases and J by 11 bases, leaving 19 bases between them. The CDR3 loop reads CASRQGGETRAFF. CDR3 nucleotide sequence: TGTGCCAGCAGACAGGGTGGGGAGACAAGGGCTTTCTTT.

This clone was seen only once. The chain couples TRBV6-5 to TRBJ1-3; D gene ambiguous. Trimming removed 5 bases at V and 1 base at J, with 6 bases between. The germline V gene has CDR1 MNHEY and CDR2 SVGAGI. This CDR3 is built from 13 residues. The CDR3 sequence is CASSLGSGNTIYF. The CDR3 DNA sequence: TGTGCCAGCAGTCTGGGTTCTGGAAACACCATATATTTT.

The chain joins TRBV30 to TRBJ1-1, with D tentatively TRBD1 (5 bases). Germline CDR1 and CDR2: GTSNPN and SVGIG (reference sequence). This CDR3 region has 14 residues. V was pared by 5 bases and J by 5 bases, with 18 bases between. CDR3 sequence: CAWRQGSPRTEAFF. The CDR3 bases are TGTGCCTGGCGCCAGGGTAGTCCGAGAACTGAAGCTTTCTTT.

CDR3 DNA: TGCAGCGTTGTGTATGGTACGGGGGCAGATACGCAGTATTTT. This codes for CSVVYGTGADTQYF. This chain joins TRBV29-1 and TRBJ2-3; TRBD2 might be the D (6 bases). Per the germline V gene, CDR1 is SQVTM and CDR2 is ANQGSEA. The CDR3 has 14 residues. Trimming pared 4 bases from V and 4 bases from J, leaving 15 bases between.

This chain connects TRBV7-2 to TRBJ1-5; TRBD1 aligns across 7 bases. The CDR3 runs to 14 residues. Germline V gene data show CDR1 as SGHTA and CDR2 as FQGNSA. V lost 1 base to trimming and J lost 4 bases; unmatched junction nucleotides: 1. The CDR3 DNA is TGTGCCAGCAGCTTAGGGACAGGTAATCAGCCCCAGCATTTT. Protein: CASSLGTGNQPQHF.

As concerns this clone: This CDR3 is also generated by other DNA sequences in the sample. The chain employs TRBV5-1 and TRBJ2-5; unclear D gene. V was shortened by 0 bases and J by 5 bases, with 8 bases between the two germline ends. This CDR3 has 13 residues. Germline CDR1 reads SGHRS; CDR2 reads YFSETQ. The CDR3 coding sequence is TGCGCCAGCAGCTTGGGGAGTTGGGAGACCCAGTACTTC. It translates to CASSLGSWETQYF.

The chain combines TRBV6-5 with TRBJ2-5; 7 bases align to TRBD1. The CDR3 spans 13 residues. The germline CDR1 and CDR2 sequences are MNHEY and SVGAGI. With V trimmed by 8 bases and J by 4 bases, 7 bases remained unmatched. CDR3 sequence (DNA): TGTGCCAGCCGGCGACAGGGTCGAGAGACCCAGTACTTC. Translating gives CASRRQGRETQYF.

The CDR3 here is CASSPWRDSYNEQFF. DNA for the CDR3: TGCGCCAGCAGCCCGTGGAGGGACAGTTACAATGAGCAGTTCTTC. The rearrangement joins TRBV5-1 to TRBJ2-1, with D possibly TRBD1 on 7 matching bases. The CDR3 is 15 residues long. V gave up 4 bases and J gave up 4 bases, with 15 bases separating them. Germline CDR1 is SGHRS and CDR2 is YFSETQ.

This rearrangement joins TRBV9 to TRBJ2-1; 11 bases match TRBD1. Germline CDR1 and CDR2: SGDLS and YYNGEE. The CDR3 extends over 15 amino acids. J lost 7 bases, V lost 6 bases, and 9 bases had no gene match. For the CDR3, the DNA is TGTGCCAGCACCCCCGGACAGGGGGCTATAAATGAGCAGTTCTTC. Translating it yields CASTPGQGAINEQFF.

The rearrangement links TRBV2 to TRBJ2-3; 7 bases are a match to TRBD1. V trimming: 3 bases; J trimming: 3 bases; junction bases outside the gene matches: 3. The germline gives CDR1 SNHLY, CDR2 FYNNEI. The CDR3 is made up of 14 amino acids. The CDR3 region has the DNA TGTGCCAGCAGTGAGGACAGGCCGACAGATACGCAGTATTTT. Its protein product is CASSEDRPTDTQYF. Supplemented by reference TRBV2 and TRBJ2-3, the full variable domain reads EPEVTQTPSHQVTQMGQEVILRCVPISNHLYFYWYRQILGQKVEFLVSFYNNEISEKSEIFDDQFSVERPDGSNFTLKIRSTKLEDSAMYFCASSEDRPTDTQYFGPGTRLTVL.

As DNA, the CDR3 is TGCGCCAGCAGCCCCCATGGGGGCGGGGGGTCCTACAATGAGCAGTTCTTC. It yields the protein CASSPHGGGGSYNEQFF. This sequence joins TRBV4-1 and TRBJ2-1, with 8 nucleotides matching TRBD2. V was clipped by 4 bases and J by 1 base; unmatched bases: 9. The germline gives CDR1 MGHRA, CDR2 YSYEKL. The CDR3 length is 17 residues.

V and J are TRBV5-1 and TRBJ1-3; 8 nucleotides agree with TRBD1. Germline trimming cut 5 bases from V and 7 bases from J; bases unmatched to any gene: 11. The CDR3 loop spans 15 amino acids. The germline V gene has CDR1 SGHRS and CDR2 YFSETQ. For the CDR3, the DNA is TGCGCCAGCAGGGATCAAGCCTACAGGGGGAACACCATATATTTT. As protein: CASRDQAYRGNTIYF.

The gene calls are TRBV19 and TRBJ1-2; TRBD1 matches at 10 bases. Germline CDR1 reads LNHDA; CDR2 reads SQIVND (reference sequence). The trim removed 5 bases at V and 4 bases at J, leaving 10 bases unmatched. The CDR3 has 16 amino acids. The CDR3 nucleotides are TGTGCCAGTAGTGCCCGGGACAGGGGAAGGGGCTATGGCTACACCTTC. Translated: CASSARDRGRGYGYTF.

The chain carries TRBV30 and TRBJ1-2; perhaps TRBD1 as D (6 bases). The V gene's germline CDR1 is GTSNPN and CDR2 SVGIG (reference sequence). V was cut by 2 bases and J by 13 bases, with 20 bases left in between. This CDR3 spans 13 amino acids. CDR3 loop: CAWSQSRQASVTF. CDR3 DNA sequence: TGTGCCTGGAGTCAGTCCCGACAGGCCTCCGTCACCTTC. Variable domain in full (rest from reference TRBV30 and TRBJ1-2): SQTIHQWPATLVQPVGSPLSLECTVEGTSNPNLYWYRQAAGRGLQLLFYSVGIGQISSEVPQNLSASRPQDRQFILSSKKLLLSDSGFYLCAWSQSRQASVTFGSGTRLTVV.

The J gene is TRBJ1-4, the V gene TRBV19; maybe TRBD1 (6 bases). The germline V gene encodes CDR1 LNHDA and CDR2 SQIVND (reference sequence). V was trimmed by 4 bases and J by 7 bases, leaving 28 bases between them. The CDR3 spans 19 residues. The CDR3 nucleotides are TGTGCCAGTAGTACTGGCTTGGGGGGGGCCCCGTGGTTTGGTGAAAAACTGTTTTTT. This sequence encodes CASSTGLGGAPWFGEKLFF.

The rearrangement uses TRBV7-9 and TRBJ1-2; 8 positions agree with TRBD1. After removal of 4 bases from V and 8 bases from J, the junction contained 6 bases not matched to a gene. CDR3 length equals 13 residues. The V gene's germline CDR1 is SEHNR and CDR2 FQNEAQ (reference sequence). CDR3 protein: CASSSTTGEGYTF. The DNA for the CDR3 is TGTGCCAGCAGCTCTACGACAGGGGAAGGCTACACCTTC.

The chain joins TRBV15 to TRBJ1-3; 8 positions match TRBD1. Germline assignment: CDR1 LNHNV and CDR2 YYDKDF (reference sequence). CDR3 length: 15 amino acids. With 2 bases clipped from V and 1 base from J, the junction kept 1 base outside the gene matches. CDR3: CATSRRQGSGNTIYF. CDR3 nucleotides: TGTGCCACCAGCAGACGACAGGGGTCTGGAAACACCATATATTTT. Complete variable domain (other parts from reference TRBV15 and TRBJ1-3): DAMVIQNPRYQVTQFGKPVTLSCSQTLNHNVMYWYQQKSSQAPKLLFHYYDKDFNNEADTPDNFQSRRPNTSFCFLDIRSPGLGDTAMYLCATSRRQGSGNTIYFGEGSWLTVV.

The chain carries TRBV11-3 and TRBJ2-7, with D possibly matching TRBD1 (5 bases). The V and J ends lost 2 bases and 2 bases respectively, with 13 bases between them. This CDR3 region has 15 residues. The germline CDR1 and CDR2 sequences are SGHNT and YENEEA. CDR3 nucleotide sequence: TGTGCCAGCAGCTTAAAGGGGCCTAACGCCTACGAGCAGTACTTC. Encoded protein: CASSLKGPNAYEQYF.

This clone was recorded once. In nucleotides, the CDR3 is TGTGCCAGTAGTATGGACAGGGGACAGCAGTACTTC. This gives the protein CASSMDRGQQYF. The J gene is TRBJ2-7, the V gene TRBV19; 9 bases align to TRBD1. V lost 3 bases and J lost 8; bases outside the gene matches: 2. Per germline, CDR1 LNHDA and CDR2 SQIVND (reference sequence). CDR3 length: 12 amino acids.

For this clone: A read error may account for a junction end that differs from germline. The V call is TRBV4-1, the J call TRBJ1-3; TRBD1 agrees at 7 bases. Germline values: CDR1 MGHRA, CDR2 YSYEKL. The length of the CDR3 is 15 residues. The CDR3 sequence is CASTQQGSSGNTIYF. The CDR3 DNA reads TGCGCCAGCACCCAACAGGGGAGCTCTGGAAACACCATATATTTT.

DNA of the CDR3: TGTGCCAGTAGTATCACAGGGCCGAACACTGAAGCTTTCTTT. This sequence encodes CASSITGPNTEAFF. The chain employs TRBV19 and TRBJ1-1; perhaps TRBD1 as D (6 bases). Germline values: CDR1 LNHDA, CDR2 SQIVND (reference sequence). V was clipped by 3 bases and J by 1 base, with 9 bases between them. This CDR3 has 14 amino acids.

This chain uses TRBV9 with TRBJ2-2, with 8 bases lining up with TRBD1. Per germline, CDR1 SGDLS and CDR2 YYNGEE. V lost 4 bases to trimming and J lost 4 bases; unmatched junction nucleotides: 6. CDR3 length: 15 amino acids. Here the CDR3 reads CASSLDRGLTGELFF. CDR3 bases: TGTGCCAGCAGCCTCGACAGGGGACTCACCGGGGAGCTGTTTTTT.

This clone was seen once. The chain is built from TRBV21-1 and TRBJ2-7; the table calls TRBD1, which could not be checked here. TRBV21-1 is an annotated pseudogene. This CDR3 has 17 amino acids. As DNA, the CDR3 is TGTGCCAGCACCCTAGGGAGGGGGGACAGGGGGACCTACGAGCAGTACTTC. Protein product: CASTLGRGDRGTYEQYF.

This clone was counted only a few times. This chain uses TRBV18 with TRBJ1-1; possible D gene TRBD1, 6 bases. This CDR3 contains 14 residues. The germline V gene has CDR1 KGHSH and CDR2 LQKENI. With 3 bases removed from V and 5 bases from J, the gap between germline ends came to 13 bases. CDR3 region: CASSPLVGGTEAFF. The CDR3 coding sequence is TGTGCCAGCTCACCCTTAGTAGGGGGAACTGAAGCTTTCTTT.

This clone was observed a handful of times. V is TRBV4-1 and J is TRBJ2-4; 11 bases fit TRBD1. The CDR3 spans 16 residues. Germline loops: CDR1 MGHRA, CDR2 YSYEKL. V shed 3 bases and J 6 bases; nucleotides not matched to a gene: 7. CDR3 region: CASSHNTGTGGNIQYF. In DNA, the CDR3 is TGCGCCAGCAGCCATAATACCGGGACAGGGGGAAACATTCAGTACTTC.

This CDR3 is CATSTLEGGYEQYF. DNA for the CDR3: TGTGCCACCAGCACCCTCGAGGGGGGGTACGAGCAGTACTTC. This chain links TRBV15 with TRBJ2-7; weak D call: TRBD2 (7 bases). The V gene's germline CDR1 is LNHNV and CDR2 YYDKDF (reference sequence). The CDR3 loop spans 14 amino acids. Trimming left V 4 bases short and J 4 bases short, with 14 bases between.

This chain links TRBV24-1 with TRBJ2-5; a possible D gene is TRBD1 (6 bases). The ends were cut back, 6 bases at V and 1 base at J, with 14 bases in the middle. Per the germline V gene, CDR1 is KGHDR and CDR2 is SFDVKD. This CDR3 comprises 15 residues. The CDR3: CATSQLGTSQETQYF. The DNA for the CDR3 is TGTGCCACCAGTCAGCTCGGGACATCCCAAGAGACCCAGTACTTC.

The chain couples TRBV7-3 to TRBJ2-3, with 10 bases that match TRBD2. With V trimmed by 4 bases and J by 4 bases, 5 bases remained unmatched. CDR1 is SGHTA, CDR2 FQGTGA, per germline. CDR3 length: 15 residues. The CDR3 DNA reads TGTGCCAGCAGCTCTAGCGGGGGAGGGGCAGATACGCAGTATTTT. It encodes CASSSSGGGADTQYF.

The chain has TRBV19 and TRBJ1-1; D uncertain. V lost 3 bases to trimming and J lost 1 base, with 6 bases between them. CDR3 length equals 13 residues. Looked up from germline, CDR1 is LNHDA and CDR2 is SQIVND (reference sequence). CDR3 region: CASSIPGNTEAFF. DNA of the CDR3: TGTGCCAGTAGTATCCCGGGGAACACTGAAGCTTTCTTT.